Sequencing of this T cell receptor (beta chain) was carried out in a study of beta chain features in type 1 diabetes. Study at large: The number of sorted cells examined across all samples was some 99,000,000.

Since all of the isolated RNA was reverse transcribed, expressed TCRB transcripts were what got sequenced. Method: immunoSEQ multiplex PCR; TCRdb's copy keeps in-frame clones and lacks some. The repertoire holds about 900,000 clones, with under 20% as singletons. The CDR3 consists of 14 residues. Germline CDR1 SEHNR, CDR2 FQNEAQ (reference sequence). Between the trimmed V and J ends, which lost 1 base and 2 bases, there was a span of 9 bases. The chain joins TRBV7-9 to TRBJ2-7; TRBD2 is a possible D gene (5 bases). Source material: naive CD4+ T cells from blood. The receptor was derived from a young woman in good health. The CDR3 DNA follows: TGTGCCAGCAGCTTAGGGGAGACCCCCTACGAGCAGTACTTC. Its protein is CASSLGETPYEQYF.